These T cell receptor beta chains were read from a single sample in a study of blood T cell repertoires in COVID-19. Libraries were prepared by immunoSEQ multiplex PCR; TCRdb keeps only in-frame clonotypes and omits some of them. The profile covers roughly 250,000 clones, with approximately 82% appearing a single time and under 5.5% taken by the ten largest. The sample taken for sequencing was peripheral blood. The receptors originated from a woman aged 80 or over with active or convalescent COVID-19. CDR3s include the opening cysteine and the closing phenylalanine or tryptophan. The D gene is left open where the match is weak. For some rows the clone size is stated as once, few or many, or as a class when expanded; others skip it.

>TRBV3-1/TRBV3-2|TRBJ1-2|.|TRBD1
CASSQDPDRNYGYTF
TGTGCCAGCAGCCAAGATCCGGACAGGAACTATGGCTACACCTTC
>TRBV24-1|TRBJ1-4|once|TRBD1
CATSDSQGSGEKLFF
TGTGCCACCAGTGACTCACAGGGGTCTGGGGAAAAACTGTTTTTT
>TRBV6-5|TRBJ1-2|.|.
CASSNGHLYGYTF
TGTGCCAGCAGCAATGGACACCTCTATGGCTACACCTTC
>TRBV7-2|TRBJ1-1|.|.
CASSFLPGQGTEAFF
TGTGCCAGCAGCTTTTTACCCGGTCAGGGCACTGAAGCTTTCTTT
>TRBV5-1|TRBJ2-7|.|.
CASSLVGGGYEQYF
TGCGCCAGCAGCTTGGTAGGGGGAGGGTACGAGCAGTACTTC
>TRBV30|TRBJ1-2|.|TRBD1
CAWSPTTGFPNYGYTF
TGTGCCTGGAGTCCGACGACAGGGTTCCCTAACTATGGCTACACCTTC
>TRBV5-4|TRBJ2-1|.|TRBD1
CASSLGGGRGRNEQFF
TGTGCCAGCAGCTTGGGAGGGGGCAGGGGGAGAAATGAGCAGTTCTTC
>TRBV3-1/TRBV3-2|TRBJ2-1|few|TRBD2
CASSQAASGAYNEQFF
TGTGCCAGCAGCCAAGCGGCTAGCGGGGCCTACAATGAGCAGTTCTTC
>TRBV7-9|TRBJ2-1|once|.
CASSLGQGISYNEQFF
TGTGCCAGCAGCTTAGGTCAGGGGATCTCCTACAATGAGCAGTTCTTC
>TRBV6-5|TRBJ1-6|.|.
CASSYSFSGAGSPLHF
TGTGCCAGCAGTTACTCGTTTTCCGGTGCGGGGTCACCCCTCCACTTT